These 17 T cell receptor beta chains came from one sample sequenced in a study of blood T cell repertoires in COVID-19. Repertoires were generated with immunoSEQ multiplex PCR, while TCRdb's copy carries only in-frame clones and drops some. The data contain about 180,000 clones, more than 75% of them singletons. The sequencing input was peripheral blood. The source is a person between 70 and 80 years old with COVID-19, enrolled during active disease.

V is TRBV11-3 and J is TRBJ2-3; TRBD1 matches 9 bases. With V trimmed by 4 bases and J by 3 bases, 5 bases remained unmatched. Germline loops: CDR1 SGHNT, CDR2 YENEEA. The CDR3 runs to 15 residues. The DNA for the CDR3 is TGTGCCAGCAGCTCAGGAGACAGGGGGACAGATACGCAGTATTTT. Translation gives CASSSGDRGTDTQYF.

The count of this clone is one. The CDR3 DNA sequence: TGTGCCAGCAGTGAAGCGCTTCTTGGCAGAACCCCCTATGGCTACACCTTC. This encodes CASSEALLGRTPYGYTF. The J gene is TRBJ1-2, the V gene TRBV6-1; no clear D gene. V was cut by 0 bases and J by 4 bases, with 18 bases left in between. The germline V gene has CDR1 MNHNS and CDR2 SASEGT. CDR3 length: 17 amino acids.

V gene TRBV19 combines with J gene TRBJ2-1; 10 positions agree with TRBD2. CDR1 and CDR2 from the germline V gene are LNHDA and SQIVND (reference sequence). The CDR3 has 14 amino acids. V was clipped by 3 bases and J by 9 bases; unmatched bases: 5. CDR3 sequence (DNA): TGTGCCAGTAGTATTCAAGCGGGAGGGTTTGAGCAGTTCTTC. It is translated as CASSIQAGGFEQFF.

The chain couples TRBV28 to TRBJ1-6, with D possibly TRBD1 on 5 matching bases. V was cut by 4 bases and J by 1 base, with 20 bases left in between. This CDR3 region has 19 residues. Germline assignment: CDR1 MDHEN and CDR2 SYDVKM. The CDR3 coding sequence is TGTGCCAGCAGTTCCAACCTCCTGGGGGGAGCTTCCTATAATTCACCCCTCCACTTT. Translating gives CASSSNLLGGASYNSPLHF.

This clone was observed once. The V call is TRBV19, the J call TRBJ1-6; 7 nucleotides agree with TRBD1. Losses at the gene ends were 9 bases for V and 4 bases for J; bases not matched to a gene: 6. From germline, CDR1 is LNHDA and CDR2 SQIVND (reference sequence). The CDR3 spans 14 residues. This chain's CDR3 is CASTPGQYNSPLHF. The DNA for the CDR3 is TGTGCCAGCACACCGGGACAGTATAATTCACCCCTCCACTTT. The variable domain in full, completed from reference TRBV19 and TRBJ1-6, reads DGGITQSPKYLFRKEGQNVTLSCEQNLNHDAMYWYRQDPGQGLRLIYYSQIVNDFQKGDIAEGYSVSREKKESFPLTVTSAQKNPTAFYLCASTPGQYNSPLHFGNGTRLTVT.

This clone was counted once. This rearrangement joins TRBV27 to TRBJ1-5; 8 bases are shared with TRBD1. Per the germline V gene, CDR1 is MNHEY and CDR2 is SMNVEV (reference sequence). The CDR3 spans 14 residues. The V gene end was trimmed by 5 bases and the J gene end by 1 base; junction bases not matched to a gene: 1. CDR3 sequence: CASSRTGSNQPQHF. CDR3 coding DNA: TGTGCCAGCAGTAGGACAGGGAGCAATCAGCCCCAGCATTTT.

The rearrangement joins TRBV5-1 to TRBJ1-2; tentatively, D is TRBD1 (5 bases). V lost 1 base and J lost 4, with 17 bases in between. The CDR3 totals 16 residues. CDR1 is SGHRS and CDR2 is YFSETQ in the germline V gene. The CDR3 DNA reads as TGCGCCAGCAGCTTGTCAATGGGCAGGGATACCTATGGCTACACCTTC. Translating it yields CASSLSMGRDTYGYTF. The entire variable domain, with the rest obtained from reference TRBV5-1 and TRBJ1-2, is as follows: KAGVTQTPRYLIKTRGQQVTLSCSPISGHRSVSWYQQTPGQGLQFLFEYFSETQRNKGNFPGRFSGRQFSNSRSEMNVSTLELGDSALYLCASSLSMGRDTYGYTFGSGTRLTVV.

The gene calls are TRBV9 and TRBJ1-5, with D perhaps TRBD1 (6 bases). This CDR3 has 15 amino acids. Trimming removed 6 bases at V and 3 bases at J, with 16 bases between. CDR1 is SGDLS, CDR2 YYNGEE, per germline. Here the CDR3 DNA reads TGTGCCAGCACACAGGGCCCCGGACACAATCAGCCCCAGCATTTT. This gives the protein CASTQGPGHNQPQHF.

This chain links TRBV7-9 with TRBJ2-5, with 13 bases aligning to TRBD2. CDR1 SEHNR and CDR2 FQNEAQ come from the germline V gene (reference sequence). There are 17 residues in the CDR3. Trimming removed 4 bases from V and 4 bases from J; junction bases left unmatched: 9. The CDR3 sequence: CASSSTTGLAGTETQYF. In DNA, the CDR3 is TGTGCCAGCAGCTCCACAACGGGACTAGCGGGAACAGAGACCCAGTACTTC.

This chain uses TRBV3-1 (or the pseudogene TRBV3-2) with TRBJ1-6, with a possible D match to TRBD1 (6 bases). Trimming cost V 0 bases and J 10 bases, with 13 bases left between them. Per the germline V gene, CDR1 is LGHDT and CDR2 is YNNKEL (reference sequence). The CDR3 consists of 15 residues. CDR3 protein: CASSQDPTGTSPLHF. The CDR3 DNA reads TGTGCCAGCAGCCAAGATCCCACAGGGACATCACCCCTCCACTTT.

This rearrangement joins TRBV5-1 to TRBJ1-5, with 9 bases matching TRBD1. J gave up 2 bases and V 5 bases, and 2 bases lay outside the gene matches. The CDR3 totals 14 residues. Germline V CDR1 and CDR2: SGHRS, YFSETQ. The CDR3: CASSTGGGNQPQHF. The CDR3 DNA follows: TGCGCCAGCAGTACAGGGGGCGGCAATCAGCCCCAGCATTTT. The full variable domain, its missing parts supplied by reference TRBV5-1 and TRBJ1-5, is KAGVTQTPRYLIKTRGQQVTLSCSPISGHRSVSWYQQTPGQGLQFLFEYFSETQRNKGNFPGRFSGRQFSNSRSEMNVSTLELGDSALYLCASSTGGGNQPQHFGDGTRLSIL.

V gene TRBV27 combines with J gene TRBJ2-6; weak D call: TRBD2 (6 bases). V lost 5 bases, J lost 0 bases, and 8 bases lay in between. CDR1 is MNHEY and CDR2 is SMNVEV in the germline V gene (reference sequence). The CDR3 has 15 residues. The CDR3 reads CASSGGVSGANVLTF. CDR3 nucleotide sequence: TGTGCCAGCAGTGGCGGGGTCTCTGGGGCCAACGTCCTGACTTTC.

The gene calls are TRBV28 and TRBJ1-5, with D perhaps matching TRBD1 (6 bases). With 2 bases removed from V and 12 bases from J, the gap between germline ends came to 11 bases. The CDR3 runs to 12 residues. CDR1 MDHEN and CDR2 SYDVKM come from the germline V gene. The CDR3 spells CASSLTTGHQHF. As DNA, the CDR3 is TGTGCCAGCAGTTTAACCACAGGGCACCAGCATTTT.

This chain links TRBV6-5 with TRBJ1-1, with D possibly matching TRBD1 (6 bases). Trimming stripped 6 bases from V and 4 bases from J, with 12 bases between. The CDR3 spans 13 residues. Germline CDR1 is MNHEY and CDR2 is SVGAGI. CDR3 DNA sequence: TGTGCCAGCAGCAGATCAGGGGTCACTGAAGCTTTCTTT. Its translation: CASSRSGVTEAFF.

The CDR3: CASSMAGFTGELFF. Here the CDR3 DNA reads TGTGCCAGTAGTATGGCAGGGTTCACCGGGGAGCTGTTTTTT. The V gene is TRBV19, the J gene TRBJ2-2, with D perhaps matching TRBD1 (5 bases). CDR3 size: 14 residues. Germline V CDR1 and CDR2: LNHDA, SQIVND (reference sequence). V lost 3 bases, J lost 4 bases, and 9 bases lay in between. The full variable domain, its missing parts supplied by reference TRBV19 and TRBJ2-2, is DGGITQSPKYLFRKEGQNVTLSCEQNLNHDAMYWYRQDPGQGLRLIYYSQIVNDFQKGDIAEGYSVSREKKESFPLTVTSAQKNPTAFYLCASSMAGFTGELFFGEGSRLTVL.

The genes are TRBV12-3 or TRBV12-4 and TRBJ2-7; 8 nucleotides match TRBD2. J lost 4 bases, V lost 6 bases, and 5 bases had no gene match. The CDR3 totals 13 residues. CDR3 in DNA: TGTGCCAGCAGGATAGCGGGACAATACGAGCAGTACTTC. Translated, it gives CASRIAGQYEQYF.

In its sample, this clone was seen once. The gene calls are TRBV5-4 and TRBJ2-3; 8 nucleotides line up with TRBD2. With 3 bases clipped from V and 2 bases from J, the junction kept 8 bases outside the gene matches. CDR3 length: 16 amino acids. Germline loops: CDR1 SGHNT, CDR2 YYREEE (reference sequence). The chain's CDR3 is CASSSGVAGSTDTQYF. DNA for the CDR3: TGTGCCAGCAGCTCGGGAGTAGCGGGATCCACAGATACGCAGTATTTT.